This entry lists 30 T cell receptor beta chains sequenced from one sample in a study of beta chain features in type 1 diabetes. The authors reverse transcribed all of the isolated RNA, so sequencing captured expressed TCRB transcripts. Only in-frame clones appear in the TCRdb table, and some are missing; sequencing was by immunoSEQ multiplex PCR. The repertoire holds roughly 450,000 clones, with about an eighth as singletons. Sequencing was carried out using naive CD4+ T cells from blood. The receptors come from a woman younger than 30 in good health.

The sample holds a few counts of this clone. This chain links TRBV30 with TRBJ2-3, with 7 bases that match TRBD2. The CDR3 runs 16 residues. From germline, CDR1 is GTSNPN and CDR2 SVGIG (reference sequence). The V segment lost 3 bases and the J segment 2 bases; nucleotides outside the gene matches: 11. CDR3 protein: CAWRAGGSGVTDTQYF. For the CDR3, the DNA is TGTGCCTGGAGAGCCGGCGGGAGCGGGGTCACAGATACGCAGTATTTT. Variable domain in full (rest from reference TRBV30 and TRBJ2-3): SQTIHQWPATLVQPVGSPLSLECTVEGTSNPNLYWYRQAAGRGLQLLFYSVGIGQISSEVPQNLSASRPQDRQFILSSKKLLLSDSGFYLCAWRAGGSGVTDTQYFGPGTRLTVL.

This clone was detected only a few times. The chain employs TRBV29-1 and TRBJ2-7; 9 bases are a match to TRBD1. Germline CDR1 SQVTM, CDR2 ANQGSEA. The V and J ends lost 6 bases and 0 bases, in that order; junction bases with no gene match: 12. There are 16 residues in the CDR3. The chain's CDR3 is CSVVPGQGRYSYEQYF. The CDR3 DNA is TGCAGCGTCGTACCGGGACAGGGAAGGTACTCCTACGAGCAGTACTTC.

This clone was seen a few times. The chain joins TRBV9 to TRBJ2-1; 8 bases fit TRBD2. The CDR3 is 16 amino acids. Germline CDR1 and CDR2: SGDLS and YYNGEE. Losses at the gene ends were 0 bases for V and 8 bases for J; bases not matched to a gene: 10. Here the CDR3 DNA reads TGTGCCAGCAGCGTAGTCGTAGCGGGGTTTGGCGATGAGCAGTTCTTC. This codes for CASSVVVAGFGDEQFF.

This clone was seen a handful of times. V and J are TRBV5-4 and TRBJ2-1; D is perhaps TRBD2 (5 bases). V was cut by 4 bases and J by 0 bases, with 11 bases left in between. Germline lookup yields CDR1 SGHNT and CDR2 YYREEE (reference sequence). The CDR3 totals 15 residues. The CDR3 loop reads CASSDSANSYNEQFF. CDR3 coding DNA: TGTGCCAGCAGCGATAGCGCCAACTCCTACAATGAGCAGTTCTTC.

The chain recombines TRBV2 with TRBJ2-5; 7 bases align to TRBD1. The CDR3 spans 15 residues. V lost 6 bases and J lost 1; bases outside the gene matches: 8. The germline gives CDR1 SNHLY, CDR2 FYNNEI. CDR3 sequence reads: CASRIQGTLQETQYF. Here the CDR3 DNA reads TGTGCCAGCAGGATACAGGGGACCCTCCAAGAGACCCAGTACTTC.

Only a few counts were recorded for this clone. The V and J genes are TRBV15 and TRBJ2-3; 7 bases agree with TRBD1. Germline V gene sequence: CDR1 LNHNV, CDR2 YYDKDF (reference sequence). V lost 3 bases, J lost 2 bases, and 5 bases stayed unmatched. This CDR3 comprises 15 residues. Here the CDR3 DNA reads TGTGCCACCAGCAGGGGACAGTTCACCACAGATACGCAGTATTTT. It specifies CATSRGQFTTDTQYF. Full variable domain (outside the CDR3, taken from reference TRBV15 and TRBJ2-3): DAMVIQNPRYQVTQFGKPVTLSCSQTLNHNVMYWYQQKSSQAPKLLFHYYDKDFNNEADTPDNFQSRRPNTSFCFLDIRSPGLGDTAMYLCATSRGQFTTDTQYFGPGTRLTVL.

The table lists this clone with a few counts. Other DNA sequences from this sample encode an identical CDR3 as well. The chain recombines TRBV29-1 with TRBJ2-5, with 10 positions matching TRBD2. Trimming took 3 bases from V and 2 from J; bases not matched to a gene: 3. Germline loops: CDR1 SQVTM, CDR2 ANQGSEA. The CDR3 runs to 14 residues. CDR3 region: CSVDLAGGQETQYF. CDR3 in DNA: TGCAGCGTTGATTTAGCGGGGGGTCAAGAGACCCAGTACTTC.

This clone was observed a few times. Other DNA sequences in the same sample also yield this CDR3. For the CDR3, the DNA is TGTGCCAGCAGGGGACCCTACAATGAGCAGTTCTTC. It translates to CASRGPYNEQFF. The V gene is TRBV7-2, the J gene TRBJ2-1; D possibly uses TRBD1 or TRBD2 (5 bases each). CDR1 is SGHTA and CDR2 is FQGNSA in the germline V gene. Trimming left V 6 bases short and J 2 bases short, with 5 bases between. The CDR3 spans 12 residues.

The chain is built from TRBV7-9 and TRBJ2-5, with 11 bases fitting TRBD1. The CDR3 extends over 18 amino acids. The trim removed 3 bases at V and 3 bases at J, leaving 12 bases unmatched. Germline values: CDR1 SEHNR, CDR2 FQNEAQ (reference sequence). The CDR3 sequence is CASSLQVGLGQGEETQYF. The DNA for the CDR3 is TGTGCCAGCAGCTTGCAAGTTGGTTTGGGACAGGGGGAAGAGACCCAGTACTTC.

The chain links TRBV4-3 to TRBJ1-1, with 9 positions matching TRBD1. From germline, CDR1 is LGHNA and CDR2 YSLEER. The trim removed 0 bases at V and 10 bases at J, leaving 3 bases unmatched. The CDR3 runs to 13 residues. The CDR3 DNA sequence: TGCGCCAGCAGCCAAGATCGGGACAGGGCAGCTTTCTTT. As protein: CASSQDRDRAAFF.

This clone was counted between two and nine times. CDR3 DNA sequence: TGCAGCGCCGACAGAGAACCGAACACTGAAGCTTTCTTT. As protein: CSADREPNTEAFF. The chain is built from TRBV29-1 and TRBJ1-1, with D possibly being TRBD1 (5 bases). The V end was cut by 7 bases, the J end by 1 base, with 13 bases between. CDR3 size: 13 residues. Germline assignment: CDR1 SQVTM and CDR2 ANQGSEA.

This rearrangement joins TRBV30 to TRBJ1-4, with unresolved D. With 1 base removed from V and 2 bases from J, the gap between germline ends came to 5 bases. Germline CDR1 GTSNPN, CDR2 SVGIG (reference sequence). This CDR3 region has 13 residues. The CDR3 coding sequence is TGTGCCTGGAGTGGGTCGACTAATGAAAAACTGTTTTTT. Amino acid sequence: CAWSGSTNEKLFF.

The chain combines TRBV4-2 with TRBJ2-1; 8 positions agree with TRBD2. The CDR3 is 17 amino acids. Germline CDR1 reads LGHNA; CDR2 reads YNFKEQ. Germline trimming cut 3 bases from V and 7 bases from J; bases unmatched to any gene: 14. The CDR3 region has the DNA TGTGCCAGCAGCCAGGCCGGGAGCGGGAGCCTGGGGAATGAGCAGTTCTTC. Its protein product is CASSQAGSGSLGNEQFF.

This clone came up a few times. V is TRBV5-1 and J is TRBJ1-6; D uncertain. Trimming stripped 1 base from V and 9 bases from J, with 14 bases between. The CDR3 contains 15 residues. Germline V gene sequence: CDR1 SGHRS, CDR2 YFSETQ. The CDR3 bases are TGCGCCAGCAGCTTGTCCCAGGCAGTAGGTTCACCCCTCCACTTT. It encodes CASSLSQAVGSPLHF.

The chain employs TRBV2 and TRBJ2-1, with D tentatively TRBD2 (5 bases). The CDR3 runs to 14 residues. CDR1 and CDR2 (germline): SNHLY, FYNNEI. V lost 8 bases and J 7 bases, leaving 18 bases between the germline ends. The chain's CDR3 is CASRESRLGNEQFF. The CDR3 nucleotides are TGTGCCAGCCGGGAAAGCCGACTTGGGAATGAGCAGTTCTTC.

This clone was counted only a few times. The V call is TRBV19, the J call TRBJ2-4; 7 nucleotides match TRBD2. Germline values: CDR1 LNHDA, CDR2 SQIVND (reference sequence). The CDR3 consists of 15 residues. The ends lost 4 bases at V and 5 bases at J; junction bases unmatched: 8. CDR3 sequence: CASSTGGLAENIQYF. The CDR3 region has the DNA TGTGCCAGTAGTACCGGCGGGCTAGCGGAAAACATTCAGTACTTC.

This chain links TRBV7-2 with TRBJ2-5; 14 bases are a match to TRBD2. Germline V CDR1 and CDR2: SGHTA, FQGNSA. The V and J ends lost 5 bases and 1 base, in that order; junction bases with no gene match: 6. This CDR3 region has 17 residues. The CDR3 region is CASSPGLAGGVQETQYF. In DNA, the CDR3 is TGTGCCAGCAGCCCAGGACTAGCGGGAGGTGTCCAAGAGACCCAGTACTTC.

This clone was counted between two and nine times. The chain joins TRBV29-1 to TRBJ1-4; a possible D gene is TRBD1 (5 bases). The V end lost 6 bases, the J end lost 8 bases, and 16 bases lay between the germline ends. CDR1 and CDR2 (germline): SQVTM, ANQGSEA. CDR3 length: 13 residues. The CDR3 DNA is TGCAGCGTAGGGGACGTCGGGAGGGAAAAACTGTTTTTT. This sequence encodes CSVGDVGREKLFF.

CDR3 region: CASSPRPTRDTEAFF. In DNA, the CDR3 is TGTGCCAGCAGCCCCCGTCCGACAAGGGACACTGAAGCTTTCTTT. The rearrangement joins TRBV9 to TRBJ1-1; the D is unclear. The CDR3 has 15 amino acids. The V end lost 4 bases, the J end lost 3 bases, and 16 bases lay between the germline ends. Germline loops: CDR1 SGDLS, CDR2 YYNGEE.

This chain links TRBV14 with TRBJ2-3; D may be TRBD1 (6 bases). The CDR3 length is 16 residues. The germline CDR1 and CDR2 sequences are SGHDN and FVKESK. Trimming pared 5 bases from V and 0 bases from J, leaving 15 bases between. The CDR3 loop is CASSFRTASSTDTQYF. The DNA for the CDR3 is TGTGCCAGCAGCTTCAGGACAGCTTCTAGCACAGATACGCAGTATTTT.

V gene TRBV28 combines with J gene TRBJ1-4; D not certain. The CDR3 has 10 amino acids. Germline CDR1 is MDHEN and CDR2 is SYDVKM. Trimming stripped 8 bases from V and 6 bases from J, with 4 bases between. CDR3 coding DNA: TGTGCCAGCCTGGATGAAAAACTGTTTTTT. This translates into CASLDEKLFF.

This clone showed up just a few times. J is TRBJ2-3 and V is TRBV5-1; D assignment may be TRBD1 or TRBD2 (5 bases each). V dropped 2 bases and J dropped 0 bases, with 7 bases sitting between them. CDR3 length: 14 residues. CDR1 and CDR2 from the germline V gene are SGHRS and YFSETQ. The CDR3 here is CASSFRDSTDTQYF. CDR3 nucleotide sequence: TGCGCCAGCAGCTTCCGGGACAGCACAGATACGCAGTATTTT.

The gene calls are TRBV6-1 and TRBJ2-5; no definite D call. From germline, CDR1 is MNHNS and CDR2 SASEGT. V gave up 4 bases and J gave up 5 bases, with 5 bases separating them. There are 11 residues in the CDR3. In DNA, the CDR3 is TGTGCCAGCAGTGCTTCGGAGACCCAGTACTTC. Translation gives CASSASETQYF.

V gene TRBV7-9 combines with J gene TRBJ2-7; D is unresolved. Germline CDR1 reads SEHNR; CDR2 reads FQNEAQ (reference sequence). V was pared by 5 bases and J by 7 bases, with 12 bases between. This CDR3 contains 12 residues. The CDR3 spells CASSPLGKEQYF. For the CDR3, the DNA is TGTGCCAGCAGCCCGCTTGGCAAGGAGCAGTACTTC.

The rearrangement uses TRBV28 and TRBJ1-4; a possible D gene is TRBD1 (5 bases). This CDR3 comprises 13 residues. The germline CDR1 and CDR2 sequences are MDHEN and SYDVKM. V was trimmed by 5 bases and J by 3 bases, leaving 7 bases between them. CDR3 in DNA: TGTGCCAGCAGTCGGGGGTCTAATGAAAAACTGTTTTTT. Its translation is CASSRGSNEKLFF.

This clone came up many times. This chain links TRBV15 with TRBJ2-4; D is possibly TRBD1 (5 bases). The CDR3 length is 15 residues. The V gene's germline CDR1 is LNHNV and CDR2 YYDKDF (reference sequence). V was pared by 2 bases and J by 0 bases, with 8 bases between. CDR3 bases: TGTGCCACCAGCAGACCTCAGGGAGCCAAAAACATTCAGTACTTC. This gives the protein CATSRPQGAKNIQYF. The full variable domain, completed using reference TRBV15 and TRBJ2-4, is DAMVIQNPRYQVTQFGKPVTLSCSQTLNHNVMYWYQQKSSQAPKLLFHYYDKDFNNEADTPDNFQSRRPNTSFCFLDIRSPGLGDTAMYLCATSRPQGAKNIQYFGAGTRLSVL.

In its sample, this clone was seen a few times. This chain joins TRBV6-1 and TRBJ1-2, with 7 bases aligning to TRBD1. Germline lookup yields CDR1 MNHNS and CDR2 SASEGT. The CDR3 spans 16 residues. V shed 3 bases, J shed 2 bases, and the junction held 9 bases outside the gene matches. In DNA, the CDR3 is TGTGCCAGCAGTGAGGGACCGGACAGGTTGAACTATGGCTACACCTTC. It codes for CASSEGPDRLNYGYTF.

This chain connects TRBV15 to TRBJ2-1; the match to TRBD1 covers 9 bases. The CDR3 runs to 16 residues. Per germline, CDR1 LNHNV and CDR2 YYDKDF (reference sequence). The J segment lost 4 bases and the V segment lost 6 bases, leaving 10 bases of the junction unmatched. CDR3: CATRPMDRGTYNEQFF. The CDR3 bases are TGTGCCACCAGGCCGATGGACAGGGGTACATACAATGAGCAGTTCTTC.

The gene calls are TRBV5-8 and TRBJ2-4, with unresolved D. Germline V gives CDR1 SGHTS, CDR2 YDEGEE. Trimming left V 3 bases short and J 7 bases short, with 17 bases between. This CDR3 contains 15 residues. The CDR3 coding sequence is TGTGCCAGCAGCTCACGGATCCGAGTCTGGAACATTCAGTACTTC. Protein product: CASSSRIRVWNIQYF. Full variable domain (remainder filled in from reference TRBV5-8 and TRBJ2-4): EAGVTQSPTHLIKTRGQQATLRCSPISGHTSVYWYQQALGLGLQFLLWYDEGEERNRGNFPPRFSGRQFPNYSSELNVNALELEDSALYLCASSSRIRVWNIQYFGAGTRLSVL.

This clone was detected a few times. The chain recombines TRBV2 with TRBJ2-1; the D gene could be TRBD1 or TRBD2 (5 bases each). Germline lookup yields CDR1 SNHLY and CDR2 FYNNEI. This CDR3 has 15 amino acids. Between the trimmed V and J ends, which lost 7 bases and 6 bases, there was a span of 19 bases. CDR3 sequence: CASKGSIGGVNEQFF. CDR3 bases: TGTGCCAGCAAGGGGAGTATAGGAGGAGTCAATGAGCAGTTCTTC.